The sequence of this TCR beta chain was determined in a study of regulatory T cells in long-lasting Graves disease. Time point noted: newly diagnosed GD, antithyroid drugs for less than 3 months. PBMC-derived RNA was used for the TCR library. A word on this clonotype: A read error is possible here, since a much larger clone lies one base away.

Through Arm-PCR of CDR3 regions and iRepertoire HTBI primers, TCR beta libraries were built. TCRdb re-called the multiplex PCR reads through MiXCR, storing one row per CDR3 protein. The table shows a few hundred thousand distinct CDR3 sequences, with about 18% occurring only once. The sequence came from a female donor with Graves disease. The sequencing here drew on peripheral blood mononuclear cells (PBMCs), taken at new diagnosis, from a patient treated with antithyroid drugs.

The CDR3 is CSIEASTGRETQYF. The CDR3 coding sequence is TGCAGCATTGAGGCCTCGACGGGGCGGGAGACCCAGTACTTC. The genes are TRBV29-1 and TRBJ2-5; D may be TRBD1 or TRBD2 (5 bases each). This CDR3 is 14 amino acids long. From germline, CDR1 is SQVTM and CDR2 ANQGSEA.